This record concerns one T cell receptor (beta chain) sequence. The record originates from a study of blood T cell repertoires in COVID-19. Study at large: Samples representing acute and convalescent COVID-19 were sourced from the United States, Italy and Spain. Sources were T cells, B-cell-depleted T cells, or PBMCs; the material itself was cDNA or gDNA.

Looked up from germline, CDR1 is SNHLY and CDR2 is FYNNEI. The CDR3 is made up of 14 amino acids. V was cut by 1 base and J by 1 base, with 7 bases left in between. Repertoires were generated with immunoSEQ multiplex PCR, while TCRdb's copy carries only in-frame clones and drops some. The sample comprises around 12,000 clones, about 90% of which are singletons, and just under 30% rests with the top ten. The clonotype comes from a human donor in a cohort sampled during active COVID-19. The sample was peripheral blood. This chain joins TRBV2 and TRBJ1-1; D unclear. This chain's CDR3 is CASSEGHENTEAFF. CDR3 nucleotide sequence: TGTGCCAGCAGTGAAGGGCACGAGAACACTGAAGCTTTCTTT.